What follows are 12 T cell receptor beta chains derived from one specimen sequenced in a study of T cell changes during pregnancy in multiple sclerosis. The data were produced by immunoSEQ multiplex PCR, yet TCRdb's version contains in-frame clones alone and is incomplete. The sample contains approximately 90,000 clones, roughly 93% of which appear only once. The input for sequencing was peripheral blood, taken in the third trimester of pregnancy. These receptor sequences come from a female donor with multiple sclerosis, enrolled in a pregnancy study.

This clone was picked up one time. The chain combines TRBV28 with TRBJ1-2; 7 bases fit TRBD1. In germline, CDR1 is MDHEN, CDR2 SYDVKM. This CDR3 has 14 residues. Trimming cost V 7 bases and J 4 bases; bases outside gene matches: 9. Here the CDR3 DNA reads TGTGCCAGCACCGCGGACAGGTCTGGCTATGGCTACACCTTC. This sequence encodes CASTADRSGYGYTF.

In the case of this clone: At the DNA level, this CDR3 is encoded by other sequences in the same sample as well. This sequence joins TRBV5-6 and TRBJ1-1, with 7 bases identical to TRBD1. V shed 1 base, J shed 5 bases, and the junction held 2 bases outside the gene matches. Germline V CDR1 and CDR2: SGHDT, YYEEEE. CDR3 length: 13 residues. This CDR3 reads CASSLSGGTEAFF. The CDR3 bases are TGTGCCAGCAGCTTGTCAGGGGGTACTGAAGCTTTCTTT.

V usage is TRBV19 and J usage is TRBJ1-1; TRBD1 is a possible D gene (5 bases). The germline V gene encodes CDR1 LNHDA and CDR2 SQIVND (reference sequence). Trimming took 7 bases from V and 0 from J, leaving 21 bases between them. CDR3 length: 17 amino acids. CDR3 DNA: TGTGCCAGTACCTCCTATCGGGCGGGACGGGTGAACACTGAAGCTTTCTTT. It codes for CASTSYRAGRVNTEAFF.

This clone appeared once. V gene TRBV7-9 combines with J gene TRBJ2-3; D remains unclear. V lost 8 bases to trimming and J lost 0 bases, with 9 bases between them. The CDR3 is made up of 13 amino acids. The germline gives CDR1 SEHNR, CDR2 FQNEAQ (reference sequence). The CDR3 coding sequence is TGTGCCAGCGGATCTAGTAGCACAGATACGCAGTATTTT. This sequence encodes CASGSSSTDTQYF.

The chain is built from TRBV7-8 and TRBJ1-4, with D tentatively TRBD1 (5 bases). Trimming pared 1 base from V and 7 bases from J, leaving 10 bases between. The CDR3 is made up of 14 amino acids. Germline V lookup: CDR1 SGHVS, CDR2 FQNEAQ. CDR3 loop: CASSLGGLGEKLFF. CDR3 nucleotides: TGTGCCAGCAGCTTAGGGGGCCTGGGTGAAAAACTGTTTTTT.

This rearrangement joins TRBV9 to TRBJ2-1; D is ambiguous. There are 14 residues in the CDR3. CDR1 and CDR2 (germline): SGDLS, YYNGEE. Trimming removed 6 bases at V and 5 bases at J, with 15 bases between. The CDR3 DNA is TGTGCCAGCAACTTGGGCCCTTCTCACAATGAGCAGTTCTTC. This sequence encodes CASNLGPSHNEQFF.

This chain's CDR3 is CASSLGGWENEQFF. In DNA form, the CDR3 reads TGCGCCAGCAGCTTGGGGGGTTGGGAGAATGAGCAGTTCTTC. The V gene is TRBV5-1, the J gene TRBJ2-1; TRBD2 might be the D (5 bases). Trimming stripped 0 bases from V and 7 bases from J, with 11 bases between. CDR1 SGHRS and CDR2 YFSETQ come from the germline V gene. This CDR3 comprises 14 residues.

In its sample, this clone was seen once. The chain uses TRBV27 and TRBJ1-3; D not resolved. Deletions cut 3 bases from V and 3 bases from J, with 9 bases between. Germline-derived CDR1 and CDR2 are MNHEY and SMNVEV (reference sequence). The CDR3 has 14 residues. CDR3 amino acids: CASSFGAVGNTIYF. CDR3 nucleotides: TGTGCCAGCAGTTTTGGTGCGGTTGGAAACACCATATATTTT.

As DNA, the CDR3 is TGTGCCAGCAGTTATAACAGTTGGGAGACCCAGTACTTC. Protein: CASSYNSWETQYF. V gene TRBV27 combines with J gene TRBJ2-5; no firm D call. CDR1 and CDR2 from the germline V gene are MNHEY and SMNVEV (reference sequence). V lost 4 bases and J 5 bases, leaving 11 bases between the germline ends. This CDR3 comprises 13 residues.

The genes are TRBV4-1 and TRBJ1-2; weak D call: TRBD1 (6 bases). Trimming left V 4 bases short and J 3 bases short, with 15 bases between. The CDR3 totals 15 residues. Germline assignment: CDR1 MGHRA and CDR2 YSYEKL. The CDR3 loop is CASSPTDSLHYGYTF. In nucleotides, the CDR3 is TGCGCCAGCAGCCCTACGGACAGTTTGCACTATGGCTACACCTTC.

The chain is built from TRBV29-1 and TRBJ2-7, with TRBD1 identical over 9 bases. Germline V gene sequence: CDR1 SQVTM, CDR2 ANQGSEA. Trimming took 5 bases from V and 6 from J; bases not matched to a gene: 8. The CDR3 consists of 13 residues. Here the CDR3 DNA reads TGCAGCGTTCCGGGACAGGGAGTATCCGAGCAGTACTTC. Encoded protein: CSVPGQGVSEQYF.

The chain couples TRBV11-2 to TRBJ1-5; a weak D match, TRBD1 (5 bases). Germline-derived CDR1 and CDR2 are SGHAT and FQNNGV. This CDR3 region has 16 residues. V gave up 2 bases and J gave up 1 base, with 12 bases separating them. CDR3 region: CASSLLRGGSNQPQHF. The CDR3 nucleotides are TGTGCCAGCAGCTTATTACGCGGGGGGAGCAATCAGCCCCAGCATTTT.